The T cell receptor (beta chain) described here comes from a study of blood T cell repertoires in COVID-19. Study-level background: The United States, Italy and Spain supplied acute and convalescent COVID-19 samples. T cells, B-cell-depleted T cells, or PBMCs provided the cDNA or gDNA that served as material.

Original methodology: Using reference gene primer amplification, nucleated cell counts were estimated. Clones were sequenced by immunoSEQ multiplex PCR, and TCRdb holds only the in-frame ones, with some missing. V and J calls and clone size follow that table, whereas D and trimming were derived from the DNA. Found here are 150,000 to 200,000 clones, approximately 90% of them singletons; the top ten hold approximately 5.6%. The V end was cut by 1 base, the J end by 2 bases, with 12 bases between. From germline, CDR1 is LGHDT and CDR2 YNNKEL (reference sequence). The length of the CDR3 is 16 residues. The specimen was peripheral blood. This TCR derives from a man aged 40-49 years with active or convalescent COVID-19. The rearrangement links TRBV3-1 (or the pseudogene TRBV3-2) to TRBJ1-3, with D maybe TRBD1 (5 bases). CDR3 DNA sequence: TGTGCCAGCAGCCAAGGCGCCCCAGGGCCTGGAAACACCATATATTTT. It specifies CASSQGAPGPGNTIYF.